This T cell receptor (beta chain) originates from a study of blood T cell repertoires in COVID-19. Study details: T cells, B-cell-depleted T cells, or PBMCs provided the cDNA or gDNA that served as material.

Germline CDR1 MRHNA, CDR2 SNTAGT. CDR3 size: 17 residues. V was clipped by 9 bases and J by 3 bases; unmatched bases: 19. Original data processing: How many nucleated cells were present was estimated from reference gene primer amplification. Data came from immunoSEQ multiplex PCR; TCRdb stores just in-frame clones and leaves some out. The V and J calls and clone size come from that table; D and trimming were worked out from the DNA. The sample has 150,000 to 200,000 clones, roughly four fifths seen once. Input material: peripheral blood. The rearrangement joins TRBV6-4 to TRBJ2-7; 8 bases are shared with TRBD2. This TCR was sampled from a man in his 60s with active or convalescent COVID-19. The chain's CDR3 is CARRPQRESSVLYEQYF. The CDR3 DNA reads as TGTGCCAGGCGACCGCAGCGGGAGAGCTCCGTCCTCTACGAGCAGTACTTC.